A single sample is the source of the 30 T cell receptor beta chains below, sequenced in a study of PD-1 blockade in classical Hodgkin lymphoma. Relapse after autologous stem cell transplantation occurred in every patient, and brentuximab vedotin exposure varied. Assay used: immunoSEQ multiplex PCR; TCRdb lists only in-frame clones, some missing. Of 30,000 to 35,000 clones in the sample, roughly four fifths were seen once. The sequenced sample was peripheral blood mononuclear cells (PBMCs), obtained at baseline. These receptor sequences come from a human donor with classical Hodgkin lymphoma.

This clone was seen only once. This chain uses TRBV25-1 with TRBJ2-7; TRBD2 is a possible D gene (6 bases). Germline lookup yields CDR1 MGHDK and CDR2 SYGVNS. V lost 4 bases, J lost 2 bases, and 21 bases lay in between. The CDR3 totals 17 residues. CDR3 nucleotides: TGTGCCAGCAGTGGGGGGGACGCCGGGTCGAGCGCCTACGAGCAGTACTTC. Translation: CASSGGDAGSSAYEQYF.

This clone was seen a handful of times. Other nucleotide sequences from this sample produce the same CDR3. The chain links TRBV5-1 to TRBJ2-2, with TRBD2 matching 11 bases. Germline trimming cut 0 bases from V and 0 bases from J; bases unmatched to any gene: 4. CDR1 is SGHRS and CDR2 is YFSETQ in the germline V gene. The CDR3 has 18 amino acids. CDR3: CASSLELAGATNTGELFF. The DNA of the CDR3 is TGCGCCAGCAGCTTGGAACTAGCGGGGGCGACGAACACCGGGGAGCTGTTTTTT.

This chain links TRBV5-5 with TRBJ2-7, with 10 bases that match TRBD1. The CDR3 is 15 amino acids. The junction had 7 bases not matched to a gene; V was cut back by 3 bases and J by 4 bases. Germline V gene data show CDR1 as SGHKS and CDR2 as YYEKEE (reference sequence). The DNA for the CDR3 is TGTGCCAGCAGCTGGGCCGGGACAGGGGAATACGAGCAGTACTTC. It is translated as CASSWAGTGEYEQYF.

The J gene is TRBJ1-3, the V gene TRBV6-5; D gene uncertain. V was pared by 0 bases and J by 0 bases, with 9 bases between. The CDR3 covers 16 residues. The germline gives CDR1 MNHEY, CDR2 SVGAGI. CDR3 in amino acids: CASSYSPAGSGNTIYF. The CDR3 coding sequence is TGTGCCAGCAGTTACTCGCCGGCAGGCTCTGGAAACACCATATATTTT.

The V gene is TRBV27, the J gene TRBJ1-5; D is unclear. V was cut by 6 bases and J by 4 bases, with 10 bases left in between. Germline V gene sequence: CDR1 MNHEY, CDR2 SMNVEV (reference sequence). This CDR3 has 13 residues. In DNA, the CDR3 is TGTGCCAGCAGGGTAGGATGGAATCAGCCCCAGCATTTT. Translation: CASRVGWNQPQHF.

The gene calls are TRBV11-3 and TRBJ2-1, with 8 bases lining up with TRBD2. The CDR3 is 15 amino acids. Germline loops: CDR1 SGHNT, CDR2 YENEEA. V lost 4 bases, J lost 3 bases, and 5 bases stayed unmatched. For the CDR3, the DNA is TGTGCCAGCAGCTCCGGGGGGGGTTACTACAATGAGCAGTTCTTC. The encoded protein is CASSSGGGYYNEQFF.

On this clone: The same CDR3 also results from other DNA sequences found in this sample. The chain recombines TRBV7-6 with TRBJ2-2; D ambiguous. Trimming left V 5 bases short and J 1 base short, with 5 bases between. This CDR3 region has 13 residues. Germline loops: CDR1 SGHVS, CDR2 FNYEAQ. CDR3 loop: CASSLGNTGELFF. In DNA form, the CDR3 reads TGTGCCAGCAGCCTAGGGAACACCGGGGAGCTGTTTTTT. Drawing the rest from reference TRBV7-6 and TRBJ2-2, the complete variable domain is GAGVSQSPRYKVTKRGQDVALRCDPISGHVSLYWYRQALGQGPEFLTYFNYEAQQDKSGLPNDRFSAERPEGSISTLTIQRTEQRDSAMYRCASSLGNTGELFFGEGSRLTVL.

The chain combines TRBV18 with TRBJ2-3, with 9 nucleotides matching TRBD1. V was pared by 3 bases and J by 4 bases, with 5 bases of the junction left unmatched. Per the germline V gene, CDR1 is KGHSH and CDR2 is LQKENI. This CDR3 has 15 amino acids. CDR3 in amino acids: CASSPGTGRPDTQYF. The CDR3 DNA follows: TGTGCCAGCTCACCCGGGACAGGGAGGCCAGATACGCAGTATTTT. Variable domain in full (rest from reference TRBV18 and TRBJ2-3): NAGVMQNPRHLVRRRGQEARLRCSPMKGHSHVYWYRQLPEEGLKFMVYLQKENIIDESGMPKERFSAEFPKEGPSILRIQQVVRGDSAAYFCASSPGTGRPDTQYFGPGTRLTVL.

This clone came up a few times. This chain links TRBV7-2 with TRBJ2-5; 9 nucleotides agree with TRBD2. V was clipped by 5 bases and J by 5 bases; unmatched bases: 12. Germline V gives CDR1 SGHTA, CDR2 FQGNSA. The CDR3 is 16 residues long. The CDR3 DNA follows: TGTGCCAGCAGCCCCTTTCGCGGGGGGGGAGGGGAGACCCAGTACTTC. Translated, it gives CASSPFRGGGGETQYF.

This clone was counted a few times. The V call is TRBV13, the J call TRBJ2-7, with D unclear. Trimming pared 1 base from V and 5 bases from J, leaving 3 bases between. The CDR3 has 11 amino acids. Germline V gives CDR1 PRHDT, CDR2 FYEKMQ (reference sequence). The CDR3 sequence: CASSLAHEQYF. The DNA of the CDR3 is TGTGCCAGCAGCTTAGCCCACGAGCAGTACTTC.

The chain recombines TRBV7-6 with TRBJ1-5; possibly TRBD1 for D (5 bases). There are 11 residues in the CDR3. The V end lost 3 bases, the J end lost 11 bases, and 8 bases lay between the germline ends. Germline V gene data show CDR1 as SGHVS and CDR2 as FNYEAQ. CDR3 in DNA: TGTGCCAGCAGCTTCTGGGGGGCCCAGCATTTT. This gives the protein CASSFWGAQHF. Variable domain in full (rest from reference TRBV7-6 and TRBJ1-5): GAGVSQSPRYKVTKRGQDVALRCDPISGHVSLYWYRQALGQGPEFLTYFNYEAQQDKSGLPNDRFSAERPEGSISTLTIQRTEQRDSAMYRCASSFWGAQHFGDGTRLSIL.

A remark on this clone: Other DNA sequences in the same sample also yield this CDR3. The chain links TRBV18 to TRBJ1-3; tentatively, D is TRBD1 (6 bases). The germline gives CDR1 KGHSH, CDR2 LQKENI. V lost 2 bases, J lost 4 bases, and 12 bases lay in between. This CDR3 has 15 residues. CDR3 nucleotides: TGTGCCAGCTCACCATCCCAGGGGACGGGAAACACCATATATTTT. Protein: CASSPSQGTGNTIYF.

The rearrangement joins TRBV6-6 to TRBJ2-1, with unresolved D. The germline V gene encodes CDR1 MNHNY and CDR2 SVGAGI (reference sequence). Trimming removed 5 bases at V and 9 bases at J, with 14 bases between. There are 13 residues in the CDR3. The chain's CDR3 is CASSTPANSEQFF. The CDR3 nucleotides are TGTGCCAGCAGTACCCCGGCGAACAGTGAGCAGTTCTTC.

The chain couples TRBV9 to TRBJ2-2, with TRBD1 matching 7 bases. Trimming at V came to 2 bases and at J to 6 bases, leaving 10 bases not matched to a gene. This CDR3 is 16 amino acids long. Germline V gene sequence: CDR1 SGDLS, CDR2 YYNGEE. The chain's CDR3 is CASSVLGTAQAGELFF. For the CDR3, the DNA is TGTGCCAGCAGCGTGCTTGGGACAGCCCAGGCCGGGGAGCTGTTTTTT. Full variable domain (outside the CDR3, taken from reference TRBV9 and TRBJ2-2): DSGVTQTPKHLITATGQRVTLRCSPRSGDLSVYWYQQSLDQGLQFLIQYYNGEERAKGNILERFSAQQFPDLHSELNLSSLELGDSALYFCASSVLGTAQAGELFFGEGSRLTVL.

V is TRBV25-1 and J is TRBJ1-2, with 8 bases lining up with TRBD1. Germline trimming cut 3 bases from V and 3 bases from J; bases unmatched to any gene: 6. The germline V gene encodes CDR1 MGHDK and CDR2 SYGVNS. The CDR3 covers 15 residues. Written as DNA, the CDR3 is TGTGCCAGCAGTGACGCAACAGGGGGGGACTATGGCTACACCTTC. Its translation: CASSDATGGDYGYTF.

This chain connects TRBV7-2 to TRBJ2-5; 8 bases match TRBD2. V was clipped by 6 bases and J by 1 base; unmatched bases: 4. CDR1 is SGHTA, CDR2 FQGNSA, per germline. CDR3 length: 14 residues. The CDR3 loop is CASRRTSFQETQYF. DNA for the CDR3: TGTGCCAGCAGACGGACTAGCTTCCAAGAGACCCAGTACTTC.

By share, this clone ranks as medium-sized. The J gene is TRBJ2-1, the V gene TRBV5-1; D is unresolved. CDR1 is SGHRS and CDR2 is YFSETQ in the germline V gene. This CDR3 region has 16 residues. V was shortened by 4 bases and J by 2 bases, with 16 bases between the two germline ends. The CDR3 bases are TGCGCCAGCAGCCCCCCCCGTCCGGACGCCTACAATGAGCAGTTCTTC. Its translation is CASSPPRPDAYNEQFF. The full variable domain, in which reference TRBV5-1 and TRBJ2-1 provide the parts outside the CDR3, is KAGVTQTPRYLIKTRGQQVTLSCSPISGHRSVSWYQQTPGQGLQFLFEYFSETQRNKGNFPGRFSGRQFSNSRSEMNVSTLELGDSALYLCASSPPRPDAYNEQFFGPGTRLTVL.

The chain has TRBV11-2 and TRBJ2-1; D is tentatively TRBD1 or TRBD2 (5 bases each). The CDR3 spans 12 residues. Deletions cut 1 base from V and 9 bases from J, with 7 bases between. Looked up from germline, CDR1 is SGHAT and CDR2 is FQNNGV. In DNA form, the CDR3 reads TGTGCCAGCAGCTTAGGTGGGGGTGAGCAGTTCTTC. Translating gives CASSLGGGEQFF.

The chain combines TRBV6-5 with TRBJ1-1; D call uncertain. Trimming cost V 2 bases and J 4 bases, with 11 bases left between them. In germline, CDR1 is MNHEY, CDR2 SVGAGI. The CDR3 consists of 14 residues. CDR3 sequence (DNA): TGTGCCAGCAGTTACGGGCTCGGAAGCACTGAAGCTTTCTTT. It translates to CASSYGLGSTEAFF.

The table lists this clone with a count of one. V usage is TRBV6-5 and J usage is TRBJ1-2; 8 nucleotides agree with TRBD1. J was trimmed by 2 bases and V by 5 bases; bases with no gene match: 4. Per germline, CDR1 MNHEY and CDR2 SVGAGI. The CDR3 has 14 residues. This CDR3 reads CASSRTGSNYGYTF. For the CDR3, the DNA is TGTGCCAGCAGTCGGACAGGGTCCAACTATGGCTACACCTTC.

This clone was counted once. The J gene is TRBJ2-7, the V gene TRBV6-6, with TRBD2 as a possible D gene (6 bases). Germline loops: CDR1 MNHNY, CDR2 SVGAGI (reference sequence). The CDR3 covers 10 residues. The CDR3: CAGGQYEQYF. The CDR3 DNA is TGTGCGGGGGGTCAATACGAGCAGTACTTC.

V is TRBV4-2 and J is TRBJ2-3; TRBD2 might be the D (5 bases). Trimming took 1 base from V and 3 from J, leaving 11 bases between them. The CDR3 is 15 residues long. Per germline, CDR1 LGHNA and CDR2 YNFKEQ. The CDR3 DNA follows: TGTGCCAGCAGCCAAGGAGGGATTCTTACAGATACGCAGTATTTT. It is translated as CASSQGGILTDTQYF.

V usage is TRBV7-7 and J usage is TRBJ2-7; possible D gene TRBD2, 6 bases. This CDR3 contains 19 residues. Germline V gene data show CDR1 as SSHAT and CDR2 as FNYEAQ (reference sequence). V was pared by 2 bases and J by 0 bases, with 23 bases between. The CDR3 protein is CASSLFCGEDREPSYEQYF. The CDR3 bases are TGTGCCAGCAGCTTATTCTGTGGGGAGGATCGGGAACCCTCCTACGAGCAGTACTTC.

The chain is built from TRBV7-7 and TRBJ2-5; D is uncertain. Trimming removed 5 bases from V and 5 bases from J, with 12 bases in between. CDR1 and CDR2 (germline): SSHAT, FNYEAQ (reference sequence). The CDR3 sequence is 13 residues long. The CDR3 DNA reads TGTGCCAGCAGCCTAGGCGTTGCCGAGACCCAGTACTTC. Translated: CASSLGVAETQYF.

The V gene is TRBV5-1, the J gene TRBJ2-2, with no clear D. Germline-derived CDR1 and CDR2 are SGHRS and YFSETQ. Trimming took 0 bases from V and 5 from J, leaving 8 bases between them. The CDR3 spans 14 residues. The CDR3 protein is CASSLALQTGELFF. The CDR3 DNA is TGCGCCAGCAGCTTGGCATTACAGACCGGGGAGCTGTTTTTT.

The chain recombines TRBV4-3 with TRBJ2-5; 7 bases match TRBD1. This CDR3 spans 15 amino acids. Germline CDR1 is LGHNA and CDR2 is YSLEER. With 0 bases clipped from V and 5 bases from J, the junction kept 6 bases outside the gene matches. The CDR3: CASSQETGEKETQYF. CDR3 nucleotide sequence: TGCGCCAGCAGCCAAGAAACAGGGGAGAAGGAGACCCAGTACTTC.

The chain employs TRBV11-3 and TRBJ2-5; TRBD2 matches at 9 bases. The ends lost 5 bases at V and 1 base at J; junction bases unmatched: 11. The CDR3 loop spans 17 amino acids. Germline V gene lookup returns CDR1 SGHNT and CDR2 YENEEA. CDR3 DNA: TGTGCCAGCAGCAAAGGGCGTGGCGGGGGGGCCCAAGAGACCCAGTACTTC. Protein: CASSKGRGGGAQETQYF.

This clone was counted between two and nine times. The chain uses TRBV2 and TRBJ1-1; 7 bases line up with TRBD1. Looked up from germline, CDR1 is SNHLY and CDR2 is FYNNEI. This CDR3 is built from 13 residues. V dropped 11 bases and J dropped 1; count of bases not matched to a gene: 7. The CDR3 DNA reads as TGTGCCGGAAGGGACAGTAAGAACACTGAAGCTTTCTTT. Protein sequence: CAGRDSKNTEAFF.

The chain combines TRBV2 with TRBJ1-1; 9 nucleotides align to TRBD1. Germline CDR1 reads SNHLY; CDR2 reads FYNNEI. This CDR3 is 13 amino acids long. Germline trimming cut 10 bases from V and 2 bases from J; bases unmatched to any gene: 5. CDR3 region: CANSGQGNTEAFF. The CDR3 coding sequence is TGTGCCAACTCGGGACAGGGTAACACTGAAGCTTTCTTT.

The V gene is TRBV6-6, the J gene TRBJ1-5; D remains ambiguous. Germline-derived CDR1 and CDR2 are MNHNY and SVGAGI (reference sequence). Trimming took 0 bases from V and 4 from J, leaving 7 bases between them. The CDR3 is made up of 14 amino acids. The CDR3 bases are TGTGCCAGCAGTTACTCATGGGTGAATCAGCCCCAGCATTTT. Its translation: CASSYSWVNQPQHF.